The entry below describes one T cell receptor beta chain. Unique molecular identifiers were included in an RNA-based 3' RACE TCR library. TCRdb ran MiXCR on the 3' RACE reads and lists one entry per CDR3 protein. The sample includes about 89,000 distinct CDR3 sequences, approximately 6.9% of them seen just once. This specimen belongs to a study of HIV-infected children after antiretroviral therapy interruption. Indicated treatment: PENTA 11 planned treatment interruption arm or continuous ART arm. The CDR3 runs 14 residues. Between the trimmed V and J ends, which lost 2 bases and 1 base, there was a span of 8 bases. The germline V gene has CDR1 MNHEY and CDR2 SVGAGI.

The chain couples TRBV6-5 to TRBJ1-1, with a possible D match to TRBD1 (6 bases). The sequences come from CD45RA+ CD4+ T cells from PBMCs, pooled from several time points, collected from a donor given antiretroviral therapy, either interrupted or continuous. Noted subset: naive CD4+ CD45RA+ CD45RO- T cells. The clonotype originates from a pool of human donors with HIV. The CDR3 DNA reads TGTGCCAGCAGTTACGACAGGAGGAACACTGAAGCTTTCTTT. It codes for CASSYDRRNTEAFF.